Listed below are T cell receptor beta chains from one sample, sequenced in a study of blood T cell repertoires in COVID-19. The data were produced by immunoSEQ multiplex PCR, yet TCRdb's version contains in-frame clones alone and is incomplete. The sample contains approximately 150,000 clones, 60% to 85% of which appear only once. The specimen was peripheral blood. These receptors all stem from a woman aged 55-69 years with COVID-19, enrolled during active disease. Both conserved end residues are part of each CDR3. A D gene is named only where the DNA matches it firmly. Where a row states a size, it is once, few, many or the class of an expanded clone; other rows omit it.

TRBJ2-1	TRBD2	.	TRBV4-2	CASSQGRLAEIYNEQFF	TGTGCCAGCAGCCAAGGAAGACTAGCGGAAATCTACAATGAGCAGTTCTTC
TRBJ2-1	TRBD2	once	TRBV28	CASVRTSGRYNEQFF	TGTGCCAGCGTTCGGACTAGCGGGAGGTACAATGAGCAGTTCTTC
TRBJ2-1	TRBD2	.	TRBV5-4	CASSLKLANDEQFF	TGTGCCAGCAGCTTGAAACTAGCGAACGATGAGCAGTTCTTC
TRBJ1-1	.	.	TRBV7-3	CASSLGGPNTEAFF	TGTGCCAGCAGCTTAGGCGGGCCTAACACTGAAGCTTTCTTT
TRBJ1-3	TRBD1	.	TRBV15	CATSRDLFVGTGYSGNTIYF	TGTGCCACCAGCAGAGATTTATTCGTCGGGACAGGGTATAGCGGAAACACCATATATTTT
TRBJ2-3	.	.	TRBV28	CASFGVGDTQYF	TGTGCCAGCTTTGGAGTGGGAGATACGCAGTATTTT
TRBJ2-3	TRBD1	few	TRBV28	CASIYADRGTDTQYF	TGTGCCAGCATCTACGCGGACAGGGGCACAGATACGCAGTATTTT
TRBJ2-7	.	once	TRBV30	CAWTISGYEQYF	TGTGCCTGGACTATTAGCGGCTACGAGCAGTACTTC
TRBJ2-1	TRBD2	.	TRBV7-3	CASSPRLVASGGSNEQFF	TGTGCCAGCAGCCCTCGGTTAGTGGCTAGCGGGGGTTCCAATGAGCAGTTCTTC
TRBJ1-3	TRBD1	.	TRBV29-1	CSALAGGRGNTIYF	TGCAGCGCCTTGGCAGGGGGTAGAGGAAACACCATATATTTT
TRBJ2-6	.	.	TRBV10-3	CAINSPGNSGANVLTF	TGTGCCATCAATAGTCCAGGGAACTCTGGGGCCAACGTCCTGACTTTC
TRBJ1-1	.	.	TRBV2	CASSEMVNLNTEAFF	TGTGCCAGCAGTGAAATGGTCAACCTAAACACTGAAGCTTTCTTT
TRBJ1-2	.	.	TRBV28	CASSFPGDLEGYTF	TGTGCCAGCAGTTTCCCAGGGGATCTCGAGGGCTACACCTTC
TRBJ2-3	TRBD2	few	TRBV5-4	CASSRGGAGEDTQYF	TGTGCCAGCAGCCGCGGGGGGGCAGGAGAAGATACGCAGTATTTT
TRBJ2-7	TRBD2	.	TRBV11-2	CASSLEAGGSYEQYF	TGTGCCAGCAGCTTAGAGGCGGGAGGTTCCTACGAGCAGTACTTC
TRBJ1-2	.	.	TRBV9	CASSVAPETNYGYTF	TGTGCCAGCAGCGTAGCTCCAGAAACCAACTATGGCTACACCTTC
TRBJ2-1	.	.	TRBV20-1	CSASSPSWGDYNEQFF	TGCAGTGCTAGTTCCCCTAGCTGGGGAGACTACAATGAGCAGTTCTTC
TRBJ2-5	.	few	TRBV5-6	CASTLYTSLSLWQYF	TGTGCCAGCACCCTCTATACTAGCCTAAGCCTGTGGCAGTACTTC
TRBJ2-5	TRBD1	.	TRBV6-4	CASSDLRDRAEGETQYF	TGTGCCAGCAGTGACTTGAGGGACAGGGCCGAAGGAGAGACCCAGTACTTC
TRBJ2-2	.	.	TRBV24-1	CATSDPGTGELFF	TGTGCCACCAGTGATCCGGGGACTGGGGAGCTGTTTTTT
TRBJ1-2	.	few	TRBV4-1	CASSQRTAQLNYGYTF	TGCGCCAGCAGCCAACGAACAGCACAGCTTAACTATGGCTACACCTTC
TRBJ2-7	.	.	TRBV28	CASRRGGSYEQYF	TGTGCCAGCAGGAGAGGGGGATCCTACGAGCAGTACTTC
TRBJ2-7	TRBD1	.	TRBV7-2	CASSRDRVSHEQYF	TGTGCCAGCAGCAGGGACAGGGTGAGCCACGAGCAGTACTTC
TRBJ1-1	.	.	TRBV19	CASKWQGGEAFF	TGTGCCAGTAAATGGCAGGGCGGTGAAGCTTTCTTT
TRBJ2-2	.	medium-sized	TRBV11-2	CASINPDSGTELFF	TGTGCCAGCATCAATCCAGATTCCGGGACAGAGCTGTTTTTT
TRBJ2-3	.	.	TRBV6-5	CASRDISTDTQYF	TGTGCCAGCCGGGACATTAGCACAGATACGCAGTATTTT
TRBJ2-3	TRBD2	once	TRBV7-6	CASSLTGGRNTDTQYF	TGTGCCAGCAGCTTAACAGGCGGGAGGAACACAGATACGCAGTATTTT
TRBJ1-3	TRBD1	.	TRBV27	CASSSSQGVGNTIYF	TGTGCCAGCAGTTCCTCTCAGGGGGTAGGAAACACCATATATTTT
TRBJ1-2	TRBD1	once	TRBV5-4	CASRTGQGGYGYTF	TGTGCCAGCAGAACGGGACAGGGAGGCTATGGCTACACCTTC
TRBJ2-3	.	.	TRBV29-1	CSVGTGVGNTDTQYF	TGCAGCGTTGGAACGGGAGTGGGGAACACAGATACGCAGTATTTT
TRBJ2-2	.	.	TRBV10-3	CAITLDRLTNTGELFF	TGTGCCATCACGCTTGACAGACTGACGAACACCGGGGAGCTGTTTTTT
TRBJ2-4	.	.	TRBV2	CASSVRAGIQYF	TGTGCCAGCAGTGTTCGAGCGGGCATTCAGTACTTC
TRBJ1-2	TRBD1	.	TRBV19	CASSNRGQDGGYTF	TGTGCCAGTAGTAACCGGGGACAGGATGGTGGCTACACCTTC
TRBJ1-1	.	.	TRBV5-5	CASSLTGNTEAFF	TGTGCCAGCAGCTTGACAGGGAACACTGAAGCTTTCTTT
TRBJ2-5	.	.	TRBV27	CASSQTGWRETQYF	TGTGCCAGCAGTCAAACAGGGTGGAGAGAGACCCAGTACTTC
TRBJ2-5	TRBD1	.	TRBV30	CAWSFGDRRETQYF	TGTGCCTGGAGTTTCGGGGACAGAAGAGAGACCCAGTACTTC
TRBJ1-5	TRBD1	.	TRBV28	CASSLDRGRQPQHF	TGTGCCAGCAGCCTGGACAGGGGGCGACAGCCCCAGCATTTT
TRBJ1-2	.	.	TRBV6-6	CASRPHRDGYTF	TGTGCCAGCCGGCCCCACAGGGATGGCTACACCTTC
TRBJ1-1	.	.	TRBV18	CASSPNRQGSMNTEAFF	TGTGCCAGCTCACCAAATAGGCAGGGATCCATGAACACTGAAGCTTTCTTT
TRBJ2-1	.	.	TRBV5-4	CASSPGPTGLLGDEQFF	TGTGCCAGCAGCCCAGGACCTACAGGCCTCCTAGGGGATGAGCAGTTCTTC
TRBJ1-2	.	.	TRBV7-3	CASSVDRHYGYTF	TGTGCCAGCAGCGTCGACAGACACTATGGCTACACCTTC
TRBJ1-5	.	.	TRBV6-1	CASSEARPQHF	TGTGCCAGCAGTGAAGCCCGGCCCCAGCATTTT
TRBJ1-1	.	.	TRBV5-1	CASSLTGFGNTEAFF	TGCGCCAGCAGCTTAACAGGGTTTGGGAACACTGAAGCTTTCTTT
TRBJ1-4	TRBD1	.	TRBV25-1	CASSERTGTGNEKLFF	TGTGCCAGCAGTGAACGGACCGGGACAGGAAATGAAAAACTGTTTTTT
TRBJ2-6	TRBD1	.	TRBV5-1	CASSSLPGQGAGANVLTF	TGCGCCAGCAGCTCACTACCGGGACAGGGGGCTGGGGCCAACGTCCTGACTTTC
TRBJ2-2	TRBD1	.	TRBV28	CASSRPTGGTGELFF	TGTGCCAGCAGCCGCCCGACAGGGGGTACCGGGGAGCTGTTTTTT
TRBJ2-1	.	.	TRBV28	CASRPPRAGFPYNEQFF	TGTGCCAGCAGACCCCCCCGGGCAGGGTTCCCCTACAATGAGCAGTTCTTC
TRBJ1-4	TRBD1	.	TRBV28	CASSPNRQGAKLFF	TGTGCCAGCAGTCCAAACCGACAGGGGGCAAAACTGTTTTTT
TRBJ1-1	TRBD1	.	TRBV5-8	CASSSSTGGVTEAFF	TGTGCCAGCAGCTCATCGACAGGGGGCGTAACTGAAGCTTTCTTT
TRBJ2-2	TRBD1	.	TRBV7-9	CASSLAGQGARSAGELFF	TGTGCCAGCAGCTTAGCGGGCCAGGGGGCGAGATCGGCCGGGGAGCTGTTTTTT
TRBJ2-2	.	.	TRBV24-1	CATSDELNTGELFF	TGTGCCACCAGTGATGAACTGAATACCGGGGAGCTGTTTTTT
TRBJ2-7	TRBD1	.	TRBV6-5	CASSYSLDRGSEQYF	TGTGCCAGCAGTTACTCGCTGGACAGGGGTTCCGAGCAGTACTTC
TRBJ1-2	.	.	TRBV2	CASSASQGHNYGYTF	TGTGCCAGCAGTGCTTCCCAGGGCCATAACTATGGCTACACCTTC
TRBJ1-3	.	.	TRBV15	CATSRDRGVTGNTIYF	TGTGCCACCAGCAGGGATCGGGGGGTAACTGGAAACACCATATATTTT
TRBJ2-3	TRBD1	once	TRBV5-8	CASSEYGTGAADTQYF	TGTGCCAGCAGCGAATACGGGACAGGGGCGGCAGATACGCAGTATTTT
TRBJ2-5	TRBD2	few	TRBV5-4	CASSLERGGETQYF	TGTGCCAGCAGCTTGGAGCGGGGGGGGGAGACCCAGTACTTC